This is a list of T cell receptor beta chains from one sample in a study of OX40 agonist ivuxolimab in advanced cancers. Sequencing was performed with immunoSEQ multiplex PCR; in TCRdb, only in-frame clones are kept and a portion is missing. Altogether roughly 38,000 clones are present, more than 85% being singletons, with the ten largest covering 22%. Sequencing used CD4+ or CD8+ T cells sorted from blood, obtained in a trial of the OX40 agonist ivuxolimab. These TCRs come from an adult with an advanced solid tumor such as melanoma, head and neck, liver or kidney cancer. CDR3s include the opening cysteine and the closing phenylalanine or tryptophan. Each record gives: clone size, V gene, J gene, D gene, CDR3 protein, CDR3 DNA. A D gene is named only where the DNA matches it firmly. Size is stated for part of the rows, as once, few or many counts, or as a class when the clone is expanded.

.	TRBV19	TRBJ2-1	TRBD2	CATTPGGLAGYEQFF	TGTGCCACCACCCCGGGGGGACTAGCGGGCTATGAGCAGTTCTTC
.	TRBV6-1	TRBJ1-1	.	CASSESQYTEAFF	TGTGCCAGCAGTGAATCCCAGTACACTGAAGCTTTCTTT
.	TRBV4-1	TRBJ2-7	TRBD2	CASSQGVAGGAYEQYF	TGCGCCAGCAGCCAAGGGGTAGCGGGAGGCGCCTACGAGCAGTACTTC
.	TRBV5-5	TRBJ1-1	.	CASSLTVTGTEAFF	TGTGCCAGCAGCCTTACCGTCACCGGGACAGAAGCTTTCTTT
few	TRBV2	TRBJ2-7	TRBD2	CASRELAGATYEQYF	TGTGCCAGCAGAGAACTAGCGGGAGCGACATACGAGCAGTACTTC
.	TRBV11-2	TRBJ1-1	.	CASSLGISTTEAFF	TGTGCCAGCAGCTTAGGTATTTCGACCACTGAAGCTTTCTTT
.	TRBV28	TRBJ2-5	.	CASTLEDRPRETQYF	TGTGCCAGCACCCTGGAGGACCGTCCAAGGGAGACCCAGTACTTC
.	TRBV10-3	TRBJ2-3	TRBD2	CAINNPGLAGVPTDTQYF	TGTGCCATCAATAATCCGGGACTAGCGGGAGTTCCGACAGATACGCAGTATTTT
.	TRBV25-1	TRBJ1-2	.	CASSDPGMDYGYTF	TGTGCCAGCAGTGATCCAGGGATGGACTATGGCTACACCTTC
.	TRBV10-3	TRBJ2-7	TRBD1	CAIATGGSYEQYF	TGTGCCATCGCGACAGGGGGTTCTTACGAGCAGTACTTC
.	TRBV9	TRBJ2-3	.	CASSVEWVGPTDTQYF	TGTGCCAGCAGCGTAGAGTGGGTAGGGCCCACAGATACGCAGTATTTT
few	TRBV28	TRBJ2-1	.	CASSSSGNEQFF	TGTGCCAGCAGTTCCAGTGGGAATGAGCAGTTCTTC
.	TRBV6-1	TRBJ2-3	.	CASSDFGGPSDTQYF	TGTGCCAGCAGTGATTTCGGGGGGCCGTCAGATACGCAGTATTTT